The clone carrying this T cell receptor beta chain was counted once. Study processing details: Reference gene primer amplification in the assay estimated nucleated cell counts. Generated by immunoSEQ multiplex PCR, the TCRdb table keeps only in-frame clones and is missing some. V, J and clone size reflect that table, while D and trimming were determined from the DNA. Of roughly 28,000 clones in the sample, approximately 91% were seen once. Germline loops: CDR1 LNHDA, CDR2 SQIVND (reference sequence). The CDR3 length is 15 residues. Trimming removed 4 bases from V and 7 bases from J; junction bases left unmatched: 12. This record belongs to a study of blood T cell repertoires in COVID-19.

The source of this sequence is a man between 65 and 80 years old with active COVID-19. The chain is built from TRBV19 and TRBJ1-1, with 7 positions matching TRBD1. Sequencing was performed on peripheral blood. The CDR3 DNA reads TGTGCCAGTAGTAGGGGTCTAACAGGGGCTTATGAAGCTTTCTTT. Protein: CASSRGLTGAYEAFF.